This TCR beta chain was obtained from a study of blood T cells in healthy people across ages. This clonotype turned up a few times. This CDR3 spans 17 amino acids. Germline loops: CDR1 DFQATT, CDR2 SNEGSKA (reference sequence). Trimming removed 4 bases from V and 2 bases from J; junction bases left unmatched: 13. For the second PCR, which ran for about 6 to 12 cycles, a sample-barcoded 5' primer and a J-beta primer mix were used. A template-switch adaptor containing 12 random nucleotides labeled each cDNA molecule. Individual samples furnished no less than 2.5 million CDR3-containing paired-end reads apiece. TCRdb itself ran the 5' RACE reads through MiXCR, one entry per CDR3 protein. Among about 1.5 million distinct CDR3 sequences listed, approximately 42% were seen once.

This chain links TRBV20-1 with TRBJ2-1, with 8 bases lining up with TRBD2. Sequenced sample: blood. The sequence was collected from a woman aged 18-30 years in good health. CDR3 DNA sequence: TGCAGTGCTACTCGTTTTGGGGGCGGGGGGACCTACAATGAGCAGTTCTTC. Protein product: CSATRFGGGGTYNEQFF.